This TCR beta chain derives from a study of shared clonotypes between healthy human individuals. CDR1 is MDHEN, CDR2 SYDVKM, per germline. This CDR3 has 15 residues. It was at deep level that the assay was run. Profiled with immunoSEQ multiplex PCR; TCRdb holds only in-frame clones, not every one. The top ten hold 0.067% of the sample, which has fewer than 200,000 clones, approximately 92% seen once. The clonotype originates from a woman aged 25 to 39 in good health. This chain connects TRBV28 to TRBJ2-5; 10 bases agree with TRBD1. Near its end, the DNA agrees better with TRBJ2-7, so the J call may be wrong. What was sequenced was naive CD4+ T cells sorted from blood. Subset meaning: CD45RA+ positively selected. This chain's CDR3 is CASSLMTGGRYEQYF. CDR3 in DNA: TGTGCCAGCAGTTTAATGACAGGGGGCCGATACGAGCAGTACTTC.